Listed below are T cell receptor beta chains from one sample, sequenced in a study of blood T cells in healthy people across ages. TCRdb passed the 5' RACE reads through MiXCR, listing each CDR3 protein once. The table includes approximately 880,000 distinct CDR3 sequences, roughly 43% detected once. The sequenced sample consisted of blood. Every receptor here comes from a young man in good health. The CDR3 runs from the conserved cysteine through the conserved F or W. Fields, in order: J gene, clone size, D gene, V gene, CDR3 protein, CDR3 DNA. D genes are given only for firm matches. Size tells how often a clone was seen (once, few, many) or the class of an expanded clone, and some rows leave it out.

J: TRBJ1-5; size: .; D: .; V: TRBV12-3/TRBV12-4; CDR3: CASSSAEGPQHF; DNA: TGTGCCAGCAGTTCGGCTGAGGGGCCCCAGCATTTT
J: TRBJ2-7; size: .; D: .; V: TRBV20-1; CDR3: CSASSLVGYEQYF; DNA: TGCAGTGCTAGCAGTTTAGTAGGCTACGAGCAGTACTTC
J: TRBJ2-7; size: .; D: TRBD2; V: TRBV2; CDR3: CASSEASGGVNEQYF; DNA: TGTGCCAGCAGTGAGGCTAGCGGGGGGGTCAATGAGCAGTACTTC
J: TRBJ1-6; size: once; D: .; V: TRBV20-1; CDR3: CSATGIAYNSPLHF; DNA: TGCAGTGCTACAGGGATCGCCTATAATTCACCCCTCCACTTT
J: TRBJ2-1; size: few; D: .; V: TRBV7-2; CDR3: CASSRGGAIDEQFF; DNA: TGTGCCAGCAGCAGAGGGGGGGCTATCGATGAGCAGTTCTTC
J: TRBJ2-7; size: once; D: .; V: TRBV5-5; CDR3: CASSFIGTGSYEQYF; DNA: TGTGCCAGCAGCTTTATCGGGACGGGGTCCTACGAGCAGTACTTC
J: TRBJ1-4; size: few; D: .; V: TRBV20-1; CDR3: CSAGRANEKLFF; DNA: TGCAGTGCTGGCCGGGCTAATGAAAAACTGTTTTTT
J: TRBJ1-1; size: .; D: .; V: TRBV5-1; CDR3: CASSADPLGNTEAFF; DNA: TGCGCCAGCAGCGCCGACCCGTTAGGGAACACTGAAGCTTTCTTT
J: TRBJ1-4; size: .; D: TRBD1; V: TRBV29-1; CDR3: CSVELPGQNEKLFF; DNA: TGCAGCGTTGAACTCCCGGGACAGAACGAAAAACTGTTTTTT
J: TRBJ2-5; size: .; D: TRBD2; V: TRBV25-1; CDR3: CASSERAGGLETQYF; DNA: TGTGCCAGCAGTGAACGTGCGGGGGGGCTCGAGACCCAGTACTTC
J: TRBJ2-7; size: .; D: .; V: TRBV6-1; CDR3: CASSEGQLPSYEQYF; DNA: TGTGCCAGCAGTGAAGGACAGCTACCCTCCTACGAGCAGTACTTC
J: TRBJ2-7; size: few; D: .; V: TRBV28; CDR3: CASSFQLAGGYEQYF; DNA: TGTGCCAGCAGTTTTCAGTTGGCAGGGGGGTACGAGCAGTACTTC
J: TRBJ2-5; size: .; D: TRBD1; V: TRBV3-1; CDR3: CASSRIRTGVRETQYF; DNA: TGTGCCAGCAGCCGGATTCGAACAGGGGTTCGAGAGACCCAGTACTTC
J: TRBJ1-5; size: few; D: .; V: TRBV30; CDR3: CAWKGDDYSNQPQHF; DNA: TGTGCCTGGAAGGGGGATGACTATAGCAATCAGCCCCAGCATTTT
J: TRBJ2-5; size: many; D: .; V: TRBV11-1; CDR3: CASSEIVGAETQYF; DNA: TGTGCCAGCAGCGAGATCGTGGGAGCGGAGACCCAGTACTTC
J: TRBJ2-1; size: .; D: .; V: TRBV7-2; CDR3: CASGSSRFEQFF; DNA: TGTGCCAGCGGCTCCTCCCGGTTTGAGCAGTTCTTC
J: TRBJ2-1; size: few; D: .; V: TRBV6-5; CDR3: CASSYSGRGAYNEQFF; DNA: TGTGCCAGCAGTTACTCGGGGCGAGGGGCCTACAATGAGCAGTTCTTC
J: TRBJ2-3; size: once; D: .; V: TRBV6-1; CDR3: CASSATGGSTDTQYF; DNA: TGTGCCAGCAGTGCTACAGGAGGGTCCACAGATACGCAGTATTTT
J: TRBJ2-6; size: .; D: .; V: TRBV6-2/TRBV6-3; CDR3: CASRSPPGAGANVLTF; DNA: TGTGCCAGCAGATCACCCCCAGGGGCTGGGGCCAACGTCCTGACTTTC